This entry lists 26 T cell receptor beta chains sequenced from one sample in a study of control samples from healthy donors and cancer patients. Method: immunoSEQ multiplex PCR; TCRdb's copy keeps in-frame clones and lacks some. The repertoire holds some 130,000 clones, with around 92% as singletons. The sequenced sample consisted of PBMCs. The receptors originated from a man aged 45-65 years with head and neck cancer.

The chain recombines TRBV12-5 with TRBJ2-5; D call uncertain. Germline values: CDR1 LGHNT, CDR2 FRNRAP. V gave up 6 bases and J gave up 5 bases, with 7 bases separating them. CDR3 size: 11 residues. The CDR3 bases are TGTGCTAGTGGCCTGGGGGAGACCCAGTACTTC. Translation gives CASGLGETQYF. Based on the CDR3 plus reference TRBV12-5 and TRBJ2-5, the full variable domain is DARVTQTPRHKVTEMGQEVTMRCQPILGHNTVFWYRQTMMQGLELLAYFRNRAPLDDSGMPKDRFSAEMPDATLATLKIQPSEPRDSAVYFCASGLGETQYFGPGTRLLVL.

The count of this clone is one. The rearrangement links TRBV20-1 to TRBJ1-4, with D maybe TRBD1 (6 bases). CDR1 and CDR2 from the germline V gene are DFQATT and SNEGSKA (reference sequence). CDR3 length: 13 amino acids. The V gene lost 3 bases and the J gene lost 7 bases, with 12 bases spanning the gap. The CDR3 reads CSASRQGTEKLFF. DNA of the CDR3: TGCAGTGCTAGTCGGCAGGGGACTGAAAAACTGTTTTTT.

V is TRBV11-3 and J is TRBJ1-2; D perhaps matches TRBD1 (5 bases). The CDR3 is 20 amino acids. Germline CDR1 reads SGHNT; CDR2 reads YENEEA. Trimming stripped 0 bases from V and 8 bases from J, with 31 bases between. In DNA, the CDR3 is TGTGCCAGCAGCTTAGATCGTTTTGGCGAGGAGGGGCGGGGGTTTTCCGGCTACACCTTC. This codes for CASSLDRFGEEGRGFSGYTF.

This rearrangement joins TRBV7-2 to TRBJ2-3; a possible D gene is TRBD1 (6 bases). The CDR3 is 17 residues long. The V gene's germline CDR1 is SGHTA and CDR2 FQGNSA. V was trimmed by 2 bases and J by 0 bases, leaving 15 bases between them. The CDR3, as DNA: TGTGCCAGCAGCTTAAAGGGTTGGCAGGGGAGCACAGATACGCAGTATTTT. It translates to CASSLKGWQGSTDTQYF.

V gene TRBV7-6 combines with J gene TRBJ2-7, with a weak D call TRBD2 (6 bases). This CDR3 has 15 amino acids. V was shortened by 1 base and J by 0 bases, with 10 bases between the two germline ends. CDR1 is SGHVS and CDR2 is FNYEAQ in the germline V gene. The CDR3 nucleotides read TGTGCCAGCAGCTTAGACGGGACTGCCTCCTACGAGCAGTACTTC. It encodes CASSLDGTASYEQYF.

The rearrangement joins TRBV10-1 to TRBJ2-1; 9 nucleotides match TRBD2. Losses at the gene ends were 2 bases for V and 10 bases for J; bases not matched to a gene: 9. The CDR3 contains 15 residues. The germline V gene has CDR1 WNHNN and CDR2 SYGVQD (reference sequence). CDR3 bases: TGCGCCAGCAGTGAGGCCGGGACTAGCTTAGACGAGCAGTTCTTC. Its protein is CASSEAGTSLDEQFF.

The chain carries TRBV18 and TRBJ2-7; 9 bases match TRBD1. The CDR3 totals 14 residues. CDR1 and CDR2 (germline): KGHSH, LQKENI. V lost 5 bases, J lost 4 bases, and 6 bases stayed unmatched. Here the CDR3 DNA reads TGTGCCAGCTCAAGCTTGGGACAGGGATACGAGCAGTACTTC. Its protein product is CASSSLGQGYEQYF.

The V gene is TRBV6-1, the J gene TRBJ1-3; TRBD1 matches 11 bases. This CDR3 spans 17 amino acids. Germline CDR1 is MNHNS and CDR2 is SASEGT. V shed 0 bases and J 3 bases; nucleotides not matched to a gene: 4. CDR3 bases: TGTGCCAGCAGTGAAGCCGGGACAGGGGGGGTTGGAAACACCATATATTTT. Amino acid sequence: CASSEAGTGGVGNTIYF.

The chain couples TRBV13 to TRBJ2-6, with a weak D call TRBD1 (6 bases). CDR3 length equals 21 residues. V was trimmed by 2 bases and J by 1 base, leaving 24 bases between them. The V gene's germline CDR1 is PRHDT and CDR2 FYEKMQ (reference sequence). The CDR3 DNA reads TGTGCCAGCAGCTTAAGCCGACGAACCGGGACACCTTCATCTGGGGCCAACGTCCTGACTTTC. Residues: CASSLSRRTGTPSSGANVLTF.

The chain joins TRBV11-2 to TRBJ2-2, with 7 positions matching TRBD1. Germline loops: CDR1 SGHAT, CDR2 FQNNGV. Trimming removed 2 bases from V and 1 base from J; junction bases left unmatched: 7. The length of the CDR3 is 17 residues. Written as DNA, the CDR3 is TGTGCCAGCAGCTTACCCACACAGGGGAGGAACACCGGGGAGCTGTTTTTT. It translates to CASSLPTQGRNTGELFF.

The rearrangement links TRBV11-2 to TRBJ1-6; no clear D gene. Germline CDR1 SGHAT, CDR2 FQNNGV. The CDR3 loop spans 14 amino acids. Trimming stripped 2 bases from V and 15 bases from J, with 17 bases between. For the CDR3, the DNA is TGTGCCAGCAGCTTATCCCCCCTTGAGGGAGTCCTCCACTTT. It codes for CASSLSPLEGVLHF.

This CDR3 is CASSSPGGAEAYNEQFF. CDR3 nucleotides: TGTGCCAGCAGCTCTCCGGGCGGGGCCGAAGCCTACAATGAGCAGTTCTTC. The gene calls are TRBV5-6 and TRBJ2-1; D might be TRBD2 (6 bases). CDR3 length: 17 amino acids. The germline V and J ends were trimmed by 3 bases and 2 bases, with 18 bases remaining between them. Germline V gene sequence: CDR1 SGHDT, CDR2 YYEEEE. The full variable domain, its missing parts supplied by reference TRBV5-6 and TRBJ2-1, is DAGVTQSPTHLIKTRGQQVTLRCSPKSGHDTVSWYQQALGQGPQFIFQYYEEEERQRGNFPDRFSGHQFPNYSSELNVNALLLGDSALYLCASSSPGGAEAYNEQFFGPGTRLTVL.

The genes are TRBV15 and TRBJ2-3; 13 nucleotides match TRBD2. The CDR3 loop spans 19 amino acids. With V trimmed by 0 bases and J by 3 bases, 9 bases remained unmatched. The germline CDR1 and CDR2 sequences are LNHNV and YYDKDF (reference sequence). CDR3 bases: TGTGCCACCAGCAGAGATGGTTGGGGGACTAGCGGGAAAACAGATACGCAGTATTTT. It codes for CATSRDGWGTSGKTDTQYF.

The J gene is TRBJ2-2, the V gene TRBV5-1, with D perhaps TRBD1 or TRBD2 (6 bases each). V lost 5 bases and J lost 5, with 22 bases in between. Germline CDR1 is SGHRS and CDR2 is YFSETQ. CDR3 length: 17 residues. The CDR3 coding sequence is TGCGCCAGCAGTCCACCCCTTAGCGGAGGGGGTACCGGGGAGCTGTTTTTT. The encoded protein is CASSPPLSGGGTGELFF.

The chain combines TRBV2 with TRBJ2-2, with TRBD1 matching over 8 bases. Germline V gene sequence: CDR1 SNHLY, CDR2 FYNNEI. This CDR3 comprises 15 residues. J was trimmed by 2 bases and V by 8 bases; bases with no gene match: 7. CDR3 residues: CASVRQGQNTGELFF. The CDR3 nucleotides are TGTGCCAGCGTTCGACAGGGGCAAAACACCGGGGAGCTGTTTTTT.

The chain is built from TRBV28 and TRBJ2-1; D is ambiguous. V was shortened by 6 bases and J by 2 bases, with 11 bases between the two germline ends. CDR1 MDHEN and CDR2 SYDVKM come from the germline V gene. The CDR3 runs 14 residues. CDR3 nucleotides: TGTGCCAGCAGCGGGCTAGGCACCTACAATGAGCAGTTCTTC. As protein: CASSGLGTYNEQFF. The entire variable domain, with the rest obtained from reference TRBV28 and TRBJ2-1, is as follows: DVKVTQSSRYLVKRTGEKVFLECVQDMDHENMFWYRQDPGLGLRLIYFSYDVKMKEKGDIPEGYSVSREKKERFSLILESASTNQTSMYLCASSGLGTYNEQFFGPGTRLTVL.

The rearrangement links TRBV24-1 to TRBJ2-3; no reliable D call. This CDR3 comprises 14 residues. V was clipped by 0 bases and J by 6 bases, with 9 bases between them. From germline, CDR1 is KGHDR and CDR2 SFDVKD. The CDR3 region is CATSDLRFRDTQYF. As DNA, the CDR3 is TGTGCCACCAGTGATTTGAGATTCCGGGATACGCAGTATTTT.

The chain employs TRBV6-4 and TRBJ2-3; TRBD1 agrees at 7 bases. The V and J ends lost 4 bases and 4 bases, in that order; junction bases with no gene match: 2. The CDR3 has 13 residues. Germline V gene data show CDR1 as MRHNA and CDR2 as SNTAGT. CDR3 bases: TGTGCCAGCAGTGCCCAGGGGGCAGATACGCAGTATTTT. Its translation is CASSAQGADTQYF.

This clone appeared many times. The chain combines TRBV6-5 with TRBJ1-2, with D perhaps TRBD1 (6 bases). The CDR3 length is 13 residues. Trimming left V 6 bases short and J 2 bases short, with 10 bases between. The germline V gene encodes CDR1 MNHEY and CDR2 SVGAGI. The CDR3 nucleotides are TGTGCCAGCAGGCCTACAGGGAACTATGGCTACACCTTC. This encodes CASRPTGNYGYTF.

For the CDR3, the DNA is TGTGCCAGCTCACCACCAGGGACAGCCAATGAGCAGTTCTTC. Its translation: CASSPPGTANEQFF. The gene calls are TRBV18 and TRBJ2-1; 7 bases are a match to TRBD1. Germline CDR1 reads KGHSH; CDR2 reads LQKENI. The CDR3 has 14 residues. Trimming cost V 0 bases and J 6 bases; bases outside gene matches: 2. Looking up the rest from reference TRBV18 and TRBJ2-1 gives the full variable domain: NAGVMQNPRHLVRRRGQEARLRCSPMKGHSHVYWYRQLPEEGLKFMVYLQKENIIDESGMPKERFSAEFPKEGPSILRIQQVVRGDSAAYFCASSPPGTANEQFFGPGTRLTVL.

The chain has TRBV5-1 and TRBJ2-2; D is uncertain. There are 18 residues in the CDR3. Trimming stripped 3 bases from V and 11 bases from J, with 29 bases between. CDR1 and CDR2 from the germline V gene are SGHRS and YFSETQ. The CDR3, as DNA: TGCGCCAGCAGCTCGCAGCCTTGGACGTCTTTATCCCCTTTTGAGCTGTTTTTT. Translated: CASSSQPWTSLSPFELFF. Drawing the rest from reference TRBV5-1 and TRBJ2-2, the complete variable domain is KAGVTQTPRYLIKTRGQQVTLSCSPISGHRSVSWYQQTPGQGLQFLFEYFSETQRNKGNFPGRFSGRQFSNSRSEMNVSTLELGDSALYLCASSSQPWTSLSPFELFFGEGSRLTVL.

The genes are TRBV28 and TRBJ2-7; TRBD2 is a possible D gene (5 bases). The length of the CDR3 is 13 residues. Germline V lookup: CDR1 MDHEN, CDR2 SYDVKM. Between the trimmed V and J ends, which lost 3 bases and 3 bases, there was a span of 9 bases. The CDR3 region has the DNA TGTGCCAGCAGTTTCGGGGTGTACTACGAGCAGTACTTC. It translates to CASSFGVYYEQYF.

CDR3 loop: CASSIIGRNNEQFF. DNA of the CDR3: TGTGCCAGTAGTATAATCGGCAGAAACAATGAGCAGTTCTTC. The chain couples TRBV19 to TRBJ2-1; D uncertain. V was trimmed by 2 bases and J by 5 bases, leaving 10 bases between them. The CDR3 consists of 14 residues. The germline CDR1 and CDR2 sequences are LNHDA and SQIVND (reference sequence).

The J gene is TRBJ2-2, the V gene TRBV11-2; a possible D gene is TRBD2 (5 bases). Trimming pared 0 bases from V and 3 bases from J, leaving 8 bases between. The CDR3 consists of 15 residues. The germline V gene has CDR1 SGHAT and CDR2 FQNNGV. CDR3 region: CASSLEAAYTGELFF. CDR3 coding DNA: TGTGCCAGCAGCTTAGAAGCGGCCTACACCGGGGAGCTGTTTTTT.

The chain is built from TRBV5-6 and TRBJ2-3; TRBD2 matches at 10 bases. Germline assignment: CDR1 SGHDT and CDR2 YYEEEE. Unmatched junction bases numbered 10, after V lost 1 base and J lost 2 bases. The CDR3 extends over 18 amino acids. DNA of the CDR3: TGTGCCAGCAGCTTGTCCGGGACTAGCGCCTGGGACACAGATACGCAGTATTTT. It translates to CASSLSGTSAWDTDTQYF.

The CDR3 DNA reads as TGTGCCAGCAGCTTACTCAGCGTCCCCGGGGAGCTGTTTTTT. Amino acid sequence: CASSLLSVPGELFF. The V and J genes are TRBV7-3 and TRBJ2-2; D gene uncertain. V dropped 2 bases and J dropped 6 bases, with 10 bases sitting between them. The germline V gene has CDR1 SGHTA and CDR2 FQGTGA. The CDR3 is 14 residues long.